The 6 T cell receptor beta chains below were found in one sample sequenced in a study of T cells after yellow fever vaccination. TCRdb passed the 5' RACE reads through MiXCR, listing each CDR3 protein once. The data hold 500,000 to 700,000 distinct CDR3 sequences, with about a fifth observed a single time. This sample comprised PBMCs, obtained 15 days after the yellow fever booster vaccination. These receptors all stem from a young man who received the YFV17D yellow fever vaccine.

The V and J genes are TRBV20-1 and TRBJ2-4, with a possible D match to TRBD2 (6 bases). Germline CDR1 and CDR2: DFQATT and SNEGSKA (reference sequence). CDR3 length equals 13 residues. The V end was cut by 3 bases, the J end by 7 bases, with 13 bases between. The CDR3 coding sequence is TGCAGTGCTAGTCTCGCGGGGAGGAACATTCAGTACTTC. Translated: CSASLAGRNIQYF.

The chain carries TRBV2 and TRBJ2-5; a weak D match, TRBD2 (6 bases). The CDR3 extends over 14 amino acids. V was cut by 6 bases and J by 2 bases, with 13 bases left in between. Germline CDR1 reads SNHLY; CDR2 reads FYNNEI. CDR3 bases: TGTGCCAGCAGCATCGGACTACCTCAAGAGACCCAGTACTTC. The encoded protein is CASSIGLPQETQYF.

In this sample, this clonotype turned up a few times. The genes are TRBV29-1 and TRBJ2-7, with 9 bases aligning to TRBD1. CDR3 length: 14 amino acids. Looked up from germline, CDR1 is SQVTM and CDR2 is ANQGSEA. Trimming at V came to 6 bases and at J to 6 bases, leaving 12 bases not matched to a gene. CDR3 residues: CSVVGTGRFGEQYF. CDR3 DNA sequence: TGCAGCGTCGTTGGGACAGGGAGGTTTGGCGAGCAGTACTTC.

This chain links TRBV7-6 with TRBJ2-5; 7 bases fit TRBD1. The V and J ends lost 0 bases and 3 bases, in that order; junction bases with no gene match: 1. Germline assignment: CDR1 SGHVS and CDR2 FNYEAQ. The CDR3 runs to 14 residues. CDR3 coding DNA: TGTGCCAGCAGCTTAGCAGGGACAGAAGAGACCCAGTACTTC. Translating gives CASSLAGTEETQYF.

This CDR3 is CSVPDREVAGPQYF. In DNA, the CDR3 is TGCAGCGTCCCCGACAGGGAGGTGGCGGGGCCCCAGTACTTC. The rearrangement joins TRBV29-1 to TRBJ2-5, with D possibly matching TRBD1 (7 bases). This CDR3 contains 14 residues. The ends were cut back, 6 bases at V and 9 bases at J, with 23 bases in the middle. Germline V CDR1 and CDR2: SQVTM, ANQGSEA.

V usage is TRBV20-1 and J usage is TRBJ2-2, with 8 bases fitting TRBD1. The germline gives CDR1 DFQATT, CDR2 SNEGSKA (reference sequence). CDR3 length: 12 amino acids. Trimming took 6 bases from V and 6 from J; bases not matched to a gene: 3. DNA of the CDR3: TGCAGTGCGGACAGGGTGTCCGGGGAGCTGTTTTTT. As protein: CSADRVSGELFF.